This T cell receptor beta chain originates from a study of read filtering for tumor transcriptome and immune sequencing. Study-level information: DNase treatment preceded whole-transcriptome library preparation.

Molecular barcoded adaptors covering alpha/delta and beta/gamma chains were used on about 390 ng RNA. TCRdb reanalysed the reads using MiXCR and keeps one entry per CDR3 protein. The sample contains 90,000 to 95,000 distinct CDR3 sequences, roughly 21% of which appear only once. This CDR3 contains 14 residues. V was pared by 1 base and J by 3 bases, with 6 bases between. Germline CDR1 and CDR2: SEHNR and FQNEAQ (reference sequence). This clonotype was observed many times. Its antigen is not identified. General study points: In IR-seq, single-read clonotypes were roughly 80% of clonotypes but approximately 3.5% of reads.

Input material: a population of CD138-negative cells sorted from bone marrow. The chain has TRBV7-9 and TRBJ1-4; D is uncertain. This TCR was sampled from a donor aged 40 or older with multiple myeloma. The CDR3 bases are TGTGCCAGCAGCTTAGGGGAACCTAATGAAAAACTGTTTTTT. This gives the protein CASSLGEPNEKLFF.